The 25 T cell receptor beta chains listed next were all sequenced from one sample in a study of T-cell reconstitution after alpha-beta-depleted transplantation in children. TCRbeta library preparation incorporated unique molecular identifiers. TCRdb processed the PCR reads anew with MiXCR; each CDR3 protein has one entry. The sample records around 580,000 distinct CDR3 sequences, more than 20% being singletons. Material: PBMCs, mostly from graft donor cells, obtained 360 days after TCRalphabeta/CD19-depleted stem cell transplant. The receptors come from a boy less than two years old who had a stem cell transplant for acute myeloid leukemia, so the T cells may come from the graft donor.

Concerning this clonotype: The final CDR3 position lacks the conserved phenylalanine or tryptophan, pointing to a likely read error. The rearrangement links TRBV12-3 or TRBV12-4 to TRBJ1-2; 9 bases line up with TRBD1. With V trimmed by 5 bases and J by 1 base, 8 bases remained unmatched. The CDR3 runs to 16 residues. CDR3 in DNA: TGTGCCAGCAGTCCCCGGGACAGGGAGTTTAACTATGGCTACACCTAC. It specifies CASSPRDREFNYGYTY.

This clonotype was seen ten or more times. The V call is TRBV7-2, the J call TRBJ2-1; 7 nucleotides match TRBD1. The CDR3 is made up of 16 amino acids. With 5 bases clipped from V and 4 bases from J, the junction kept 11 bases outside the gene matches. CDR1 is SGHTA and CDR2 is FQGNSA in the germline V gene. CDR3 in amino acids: CASSRDSASTYNEQFF. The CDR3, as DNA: TGTGCCAGCAGCCGGGACAGCGCGTCTACATACAATGAGCAGTTCTTC.

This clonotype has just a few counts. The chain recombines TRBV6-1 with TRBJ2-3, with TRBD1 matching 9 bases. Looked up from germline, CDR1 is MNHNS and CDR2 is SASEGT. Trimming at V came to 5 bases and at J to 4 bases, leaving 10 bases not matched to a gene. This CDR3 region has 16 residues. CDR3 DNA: TGTGCCAGCAGTCCCCCCCGGGGACAGGGCGCAGATACGCAGTATTTT. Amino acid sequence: CASSPPRGQGADTQYF.

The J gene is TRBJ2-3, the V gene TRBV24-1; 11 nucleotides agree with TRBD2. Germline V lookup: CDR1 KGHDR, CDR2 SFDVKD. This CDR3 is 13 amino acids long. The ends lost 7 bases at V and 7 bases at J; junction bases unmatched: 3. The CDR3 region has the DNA TGTGCCACCAGGGGGACTAGCGGATATACGCAGTATTTT. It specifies CATRGTSGYTQYF.

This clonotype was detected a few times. CDR3 region: CASRPLSGGASPGNEQFF. DNA for the CDR3: TGTGCCAGCAGACCCCTTAGCGGGGGGGCCTCCCCGGGGAATGAGCAGTTCTTC. The V and J genes are TRBV27 and TRBJ2-1; 11 nucleotides agree with TRBD2. After removal of 6 bases from V and 7 bases from J, the junction contained 17 bases not matched to a gene. CDR3 length: 18 amino acids. Germline lookup yields CDR1 MNHEY and CDR2 SMNVEV (reference sequence).

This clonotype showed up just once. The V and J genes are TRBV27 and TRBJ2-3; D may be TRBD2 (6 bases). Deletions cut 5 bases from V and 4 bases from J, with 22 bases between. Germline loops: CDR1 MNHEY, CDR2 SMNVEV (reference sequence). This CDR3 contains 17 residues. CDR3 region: CASSRYRIRDSPDTQYF. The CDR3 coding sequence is TGTGCCAGCAGTCGGTACCGTATTCGGGACTCACCAGATACGCAGTATTTT.

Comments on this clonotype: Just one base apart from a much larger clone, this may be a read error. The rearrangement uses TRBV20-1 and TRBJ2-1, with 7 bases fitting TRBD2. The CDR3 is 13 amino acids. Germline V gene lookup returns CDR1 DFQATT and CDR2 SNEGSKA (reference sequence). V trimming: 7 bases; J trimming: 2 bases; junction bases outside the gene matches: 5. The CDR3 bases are TGCAGTGTCAGGACTAGACCCTACAATGAGCAGTTCTTC. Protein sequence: CSVRTRPYNEQFF.

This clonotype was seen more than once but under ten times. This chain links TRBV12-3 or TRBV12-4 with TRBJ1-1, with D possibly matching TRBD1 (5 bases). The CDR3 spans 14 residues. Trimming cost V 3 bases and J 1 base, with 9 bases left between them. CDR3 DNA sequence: TGTGCCAGCAGTTTTCAGGGCACGAACACTGAAGCTTTCTTT. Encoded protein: CASSFQGTNTEAFF.

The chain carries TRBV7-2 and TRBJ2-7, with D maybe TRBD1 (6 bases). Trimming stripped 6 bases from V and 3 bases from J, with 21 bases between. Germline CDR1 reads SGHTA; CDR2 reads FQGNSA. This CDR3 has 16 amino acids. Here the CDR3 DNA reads TGTGCCAGCAGGGGGGAAGTCGGACAGCCTAACTACGAGCAGTACTTC. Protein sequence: CASRGEVGQPNYEQYF.

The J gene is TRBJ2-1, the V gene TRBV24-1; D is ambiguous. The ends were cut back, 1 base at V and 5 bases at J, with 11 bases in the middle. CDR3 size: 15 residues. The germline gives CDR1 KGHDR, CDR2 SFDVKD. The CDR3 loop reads CATSDLISTNNEQFF. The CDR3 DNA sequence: TGTGCCACCAGTGATTTAATATCCACCAACAATGAGCAGTTCTTC.

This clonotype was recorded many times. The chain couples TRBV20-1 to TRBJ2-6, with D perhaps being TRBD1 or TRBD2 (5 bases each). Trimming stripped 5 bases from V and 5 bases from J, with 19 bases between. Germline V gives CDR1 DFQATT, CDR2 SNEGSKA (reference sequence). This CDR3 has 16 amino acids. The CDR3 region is CSAGGISDLRANVLTF. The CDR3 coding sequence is TGCAGTGCTGGGGGAATTTCGGACTTACGGGCCAACGTCCTGACTTTC.

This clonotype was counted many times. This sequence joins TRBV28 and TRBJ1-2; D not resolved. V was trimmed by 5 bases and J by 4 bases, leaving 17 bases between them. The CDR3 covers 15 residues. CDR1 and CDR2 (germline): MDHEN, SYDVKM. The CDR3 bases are TGTGCCAGCAGTGTCATGAGGAGGAACAGCTATGGCTACACCTTC. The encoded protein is CASSVMRRNSYGYTF.

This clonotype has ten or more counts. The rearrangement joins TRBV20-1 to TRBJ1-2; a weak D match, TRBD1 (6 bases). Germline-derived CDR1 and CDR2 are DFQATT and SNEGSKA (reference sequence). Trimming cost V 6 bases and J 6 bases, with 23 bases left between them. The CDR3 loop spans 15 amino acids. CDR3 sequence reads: CSALESGVGGHGYTF. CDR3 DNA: TGCAGTGCCCTAGAATCAGGCGTCGGGGGGCATGGCTACACCTTC.

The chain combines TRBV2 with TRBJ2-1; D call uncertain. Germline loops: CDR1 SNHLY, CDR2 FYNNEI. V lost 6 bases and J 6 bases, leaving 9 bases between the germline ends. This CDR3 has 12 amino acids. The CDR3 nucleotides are TGTGCCAGCAGACCAGACCGCAATGAGCAGTTCTTC. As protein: CASRPDRNEQFF.

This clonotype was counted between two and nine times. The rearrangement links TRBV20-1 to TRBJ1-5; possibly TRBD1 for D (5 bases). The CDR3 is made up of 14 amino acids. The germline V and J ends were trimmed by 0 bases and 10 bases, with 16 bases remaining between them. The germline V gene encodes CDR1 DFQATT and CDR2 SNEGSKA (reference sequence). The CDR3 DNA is TGCAGTGCTAGAGATCGGGGCGGCGTCGAACCCCAGCATTTT. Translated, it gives CSARDRGGVEPQHF.

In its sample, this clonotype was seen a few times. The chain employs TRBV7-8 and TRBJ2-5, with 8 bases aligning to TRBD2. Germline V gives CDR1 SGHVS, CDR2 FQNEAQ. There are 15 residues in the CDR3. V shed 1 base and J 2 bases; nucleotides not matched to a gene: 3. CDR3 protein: CASSLVPSGQETQYF. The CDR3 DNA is TGTGCCAGCAGCTTAGTACCTAGCGGGCAAGAGACCCAGTACTTC.

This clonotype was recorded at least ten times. CDR3 nucleotide sequence: TGTGCCAGTAGGGTAAACTCAGGGGTGGACTACGAGCAGTACTTC. This sequence encodes CASRVNSGVDYEQYF. This chain links TRBV19 with TRBJ2-7; D is possibly TRBD1 (6 bases). CDR1 and CDR2 from the germline V gene are LNHDA and SQIVND (reference sequence). There are 15 residues in the CDR3. The ends were cut back, 6 bases at V and 3 bases at J, with 18 bases in the middle.

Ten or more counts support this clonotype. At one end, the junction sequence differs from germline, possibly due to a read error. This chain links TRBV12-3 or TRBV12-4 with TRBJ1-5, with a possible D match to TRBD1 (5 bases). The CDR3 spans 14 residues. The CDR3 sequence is CASSPRQGDQPQHF. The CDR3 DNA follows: TGCGCCAGCAGCCCCAGGCAGGGCGATCAGCCCCAGCATTTT.

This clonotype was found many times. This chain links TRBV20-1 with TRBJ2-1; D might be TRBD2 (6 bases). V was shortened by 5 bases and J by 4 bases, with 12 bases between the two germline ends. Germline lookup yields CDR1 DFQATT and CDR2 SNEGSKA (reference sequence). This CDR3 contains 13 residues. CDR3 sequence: CSAQRTNYNEQFF. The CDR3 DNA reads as TGCAGTGCTCAACGGACTAATTACAATGAGCAGTTCTTC.

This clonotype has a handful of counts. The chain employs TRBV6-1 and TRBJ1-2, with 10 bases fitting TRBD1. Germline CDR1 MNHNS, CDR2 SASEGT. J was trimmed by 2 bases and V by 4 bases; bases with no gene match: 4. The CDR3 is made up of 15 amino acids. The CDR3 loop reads CASSARDRGNYGYTF. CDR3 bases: TGTGCCAGCAGTGCACGGGACAGGGGAAACTATGGCTACACCTTC.

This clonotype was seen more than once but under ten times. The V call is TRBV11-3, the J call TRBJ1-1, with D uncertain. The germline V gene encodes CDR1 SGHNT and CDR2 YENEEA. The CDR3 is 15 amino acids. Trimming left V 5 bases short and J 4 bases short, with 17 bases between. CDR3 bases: TGTGCCAGCAGCCGAAGTCAGGCCCGTGGCACTGAAGCTTTCTTT. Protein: CASSRSQARGTEAFF.

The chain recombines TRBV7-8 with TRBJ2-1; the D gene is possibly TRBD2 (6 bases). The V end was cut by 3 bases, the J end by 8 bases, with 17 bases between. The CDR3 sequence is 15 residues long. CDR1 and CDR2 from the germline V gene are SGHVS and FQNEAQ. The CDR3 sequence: CASSFGGGISDEQFF. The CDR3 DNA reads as TGTGCCAGCAGCTTTGGTGGGGGGATTAGCGATGAGCAGTTCTTC.

CDR3: CASSTVVRGREGYTF. The CDR3 DNA follows: TGTGCCAGCAGCACGGTTGTCAGGGGGCGCGAGGGCTACACCTTC. The J gene is TRBJ1-2, the V gene TRBV7-8, with 8 nucleotides matching TRBD1. The CDR3 sequence is 15 residues long. V was pared by 5 bases and J by 8 bases, with 13 bases of the junction left unmatched. Germline lookup yields CDR1 SGHVS and CDR2 FQNEAQ.

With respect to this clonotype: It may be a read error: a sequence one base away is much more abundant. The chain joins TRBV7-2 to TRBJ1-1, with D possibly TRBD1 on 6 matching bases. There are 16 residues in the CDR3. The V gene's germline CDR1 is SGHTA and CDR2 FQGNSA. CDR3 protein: CASSSGRGRGNAEAFF. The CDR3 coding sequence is TGTGCCAGCAGCTCAGGGCGGGGGCGGGGGAACGCTGAAGCTTTCTTT.

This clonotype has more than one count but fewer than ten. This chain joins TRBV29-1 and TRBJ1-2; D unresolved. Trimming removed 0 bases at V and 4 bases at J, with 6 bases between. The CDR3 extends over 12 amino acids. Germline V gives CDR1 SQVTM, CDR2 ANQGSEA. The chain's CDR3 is CSVEEWSYGYTF. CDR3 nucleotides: TGCAGCGTTGAAGAGTGGAGCTATGGCTACACCTTC.